What follows are 30 T cell receptor beta chains derived from one specimen sequenced in a study of patients and donors after allogeneic stem cell transplantation (dated by TCRdb to 2019 to 2021). The receptor library was made with RT-PCR. Instrument used: NextSeq 550. TCRdb applied fastp at Q25 and MiXCR to the public reads, then kept only in-frame beta chains. Rows merge per CDR3 protein into single entries with the most common DNA and genes. The sample records some 960,000 distinct CDR3 sequences, approximately 18% of which are singletons. The ten largest clones represent roughly 6.4% of the sample. Sequenced material: blood, either unsorted or a sorted T cell fraction (not recorded which). These receptors originate from a human donor who was either an allogeneic HSCT recipient or a stem cell or donor lymphocyte infusion donor (not recorded which). It is not recorded whose cells these are; they may come from a transplant donor.

This clonotype was detected a few times. This sequence joins TRBV7-9 and TRBJ1-1, with D unresolved. The V and J ends lost 5 bases and 11 bases respectively, with 9 bases between them. This CDR3 has 10 amino acids. Germline V CDR1 and CDR2: SEHNR, FQNEAQ (reference sequence). CDR3 protein: CASSALGAFF. The CDR3 nucleotides are TGTGCCAGCAGCGCCCTCGGTGCTTTCTTT.

This clonotype was detected a few times. The genes are TRBV11-3 and TRBJ2-3; no firm D call. Germline CDR1 SGHNT, CDR2 YENEEA. The CDR3 is made up of 15 amino acids. The ends were cut back, 2 bases at V and 2 bases at J, with 11 bases in the middle. The CDR3 sequence: CASSLRSSLTDTQYF. CDR3 DNA: TGTGCCAGCAGCTTAAGGTCAAGTCTCACAGATACGCAGTATTTT.

This clonotype was seen a handful of times. V usage is TRBV12-5 and J usage is TRBJ2-1; 7 bases agree with TRBD2. V gave up 7 bases and J gave up 2 bases; unmatched junction bases: 5. Germline CDR1 LGHNT, CDR2 FRNRAP. The CDR3 loop spans 14 amino acids. The CDR3: CASATGRAYNEQFF. The CDR3, as DNA: TGTGCTAGTGCCACGGGGAGGGCCTACAATGAGCAGTTCTTC. Full variable domain (rest looked up from reference TRBV12-5 and TRBJ2-1): DARVTQTPRHKVTEMGQEVTMRCQPILGHNTVFWYRQTMMQGLELLAYFRNRAPLDDSGMPKDRFSAEMPDATLATLKIQPSEPRDSAVYFCASATGRAYNEQFFGPGTRLTVL.

This clonotype was observed a handful of times. This chain connects TRBV4-2 to TRBJ1-4; tentative D call: TRBD1 (6 bases). Looked up from germline, CDR1 is LGHNA and CDR2 is YNFKEQ. This CDR3 spans 15 amino acids. The V end was cut by 2 bases, the J end by 7 bases, with 14 bases between. The CDR3 loop reads CASSQPDMDSEKLFF. Written as DNA, the CDR3 is TGTGCCAGCAGCCAACCCGACATGGACAGTGAAAAACTGTTTTTT.

This clonotype appeared many times. The V and J genes are TRBV20-1 and TRBJ1-5; D gene ambiguous. The CDR3 consists of 10 residues. The ends were cut back, 5 bases at V and 3 bases at J, with 2 bases in the middle. CDR1 and CDR2 from the germline V gene are DFQATT and SNEGSKA (reference sequence). CDR3 sequence: CSASNQPQHF. Here the CDR3 DNA reads TGCAGTGCTTCCAATCAGCCCCAGCATTTT.

Here the CDR3 DNA reads TGTGCCAGCAGCTTGGAGGCAGGGGTTAGCAATCAGCCCCAGCATTTT. The encoded protein is CASSLEAGVSNQPQHF. This chain connects TRBV5-8 to TRBJ1-5; D possibly corresponds to TRBD1 (6 bases). CDR1 and CDR2 from the germline V gene are SGHTS and YDEGEE. The CDR3 is made up of 16 amino acids. V lost 0 bases and J lost 0, with 10 bases in between.

This clonotype was detected a few times. This chain joins TRBV7-9 and TRBJ2-7; 10 bases are a match to TRBD2. The J segment lost 3 bases and the V segment lost 4 bases, leaving 6 bases of the junction unmatched. Germline V CDR1 and CDR2: SEHNR, FQNEAQ (reference sequence). This CDR3 comprises 15 residues. CDR3 nucleotide sequence: TGTGCCAGCAGCTCCGGGACTAGCGATTTCTACGAGCAGTACTTC. Residues: CASSSGTSDFYEQYF.

This clonotype was found many times. The V and J genes are TRBV10-3 and TRBJ2-7; D not certain. V was cut by 2 bases and J by 6 bases, with 14 bases left in between. CDR3 length equals 14 residues. The V gene's germline CDR1 is ENHRY and CDR2 SYGVKD. The CDR3 DNA reads TGTGCCATCAGTGAGCGTAGAGGACCATCCGAGCAGTACTTC. This gives the protein CAISERRGPSEQYF.

The J gene is TRBJ1-2, the V gene TRBV10-3; D is perhaps TRBD1 (5 bases). This CDR3 is built from 13 residues. The germline V and J ends were trimmed by 2 bases and 3 bases, with 7 bases remaining between them. The germline V gene encodes CDR1 ENHRY and CDR2 SYGVKD. The CDR3, as DNA: TGTGCCATCAGTGAGACGACAGACTATGGCTACACCTTC. This codes for CAISETTDYGYTF.

This chain joins TRBV6-1 and TRBJ2-7, with unresolved D. This CDR3 comprises 13 residues. Germline CDR1 and CDR2: MNHNS and SASEGT. The V end lost 0 bases, the J end lost 6 bases, and 9 bases lay between the germline ends. The CDR3 region is CASSEAWLSEQYF. CDR3 nucleotide sequence: TGTGCCAGCAGTGAAGCGTGGTTATCCGAGCAGTACTTC.

This clonotype appeared a few times. The chain carries TRBV9 and TRBJ1-1; D is perhaps TRBD1 (6 bases). Germline V lookup: CDR1 SGDLS, CDR2 YYNGEE. The CDR3 is 13 residues long. V was clipped by 3 bases and J by 7 bases, with 13 bases between them. The CDR3 sequence: CASSAQGLDEAFF. Written as DNA, the CDR3 is TGTGCCAGCAGCGCACAGGGTTTGGATGAAGCTTTCTTT.

In this sample, this clonotype turned up a few times. The chain carries TRBV24-1 and TRBJ2-1, with TRBD2 matching 11 bases. J lost 14 bases, V lost 5 bases, and 10 bases had no gene match. The CDR3 loop spans 14 amino acids. Germline V gives CDR1 KGHDR, CDR2 SFDVKD. As DNA, the CDR3 is TGTGCCACCAGTGTAGCGGGAGGGCCTAGCAGAAAGTTCTTC. As protein: CATSVAGGPSRKFF.

Turning to this clonotype: This may be a read error: a much more frequent sequence differs by one nucleotide. It is likely a read error, because the conserved phenylalanine at the end of the CDR3 is missing. The chain employs TRBV12-3 or TRBV12-4 and TRBJ1-2; D remains ambiguous. Trimming shortened V by 5 bases and J by 2 bases, and 3 bases separated the two germline ends. The CDR3 runs to 11 residues. CDR3: CASSDNYGYTL. The CDR3 region has the DNA TGTGCCAGCAGTGACAACTATGGCTACACCCTC.

The chain is built from TRBV7-2 and TRBJ2-2; maybe TRBD1 (5 bases). Germline V CDR1 and CDR2: SGHTA, FQGNSA. The CDR3 totals 16 residues. V was cut by 4 bases and J by 7 bases, with 19 bases left in between. The CDR3 region is CASSSKGQGLSGELFF. CDR3 nucleotide sequence: TGTGCCAGCAGCTCGAAAGGGCAGGGTTTAAGCGGGGAGCTGTTTTTT. Full variable domain (missing parts from reference TRBV7-2 and TRBJ2-2): GAGVSQSPSNKVTEKGKDVELRCDPISGHTALYWYRQSLGQGLEFLIYFQGNSAPDKSGLPSDRFSAERTGGSVSTLTIQRTQQEDSAVYLCASSSKGQGLSGELFFGEGSRLTVL.

This clonotype has just a few counts. V gene TRBV9 combines with J gene TRBJ2-3, with 9 bases fitting TRBD1. Germline V gene data show CDR1 as SGDLS and CDR2 as YYNGEE. The ends lost 0 bases at V and 6 bases at J; junction bases unmatched: 5. The CDR3 has 15 amino acids. CDR3 amino acids: CASSVVGTGPDTQYF. The CDR3, as DNA: TGTGCCAGCAGCGTAGTGGGGACAGGGCCCGATACGCAGTATTTT.

In this sample, this clonotype turned up a few times. The chain combines TRBV3-1 with TRBJ1-1; D possibly corresponds to TRBD1 (6 bases). V shed 4 bases and J shed 6 bases, with 18 bases lying between them. Germline V gene lookup returns CDR1 LGHDT and CDR2 YNNKEL (reference sequence). The CDR3 consists of 15 residues. The CDR3 loop is CASSLPGRGASEAFF. CDR3 sequence (DNA): TGTGCCAGCAGCCTCCCGGGACGGGGGGCGTCTGAAGCTTTCTTT. The entire variable domain, with the rest obtained from reference TRBV3-1 and TRBJ1-1, is as follows: DTAVSQTPKYLVTQMGNDKSIKCEQNLGHDTMYWYKQDSKKFLKIMFSYNNKELIINETVPNRFSPKSPDKAHLNLHINSLELGDSAVYFCASSLPGRGASEAFFGQGTRLTVV.

This clonotype was found many times. The V call is TRBV12-3 or TRBV12-4, the J call TRBJ2-3; 13 positions match TRBD2. The CDR3 is 15 residues long. The V and J ends lost 7 bases and 5 bases, in that order; junction bases with no gene match: 6. The CDR3 loop is CASTKGLAGLDTQYF. The CDR3, as DNA: TGTGCCAGCACTAAGGGACTAGCGGGGTTAGATACGCAGTATTTT.

DNA for the CDR3: TGTGCCACCAGCACCAGCGGGGGAATTCAAGAGACCCAGTACTTC. It yields the protein CATSTSGGIQETQYF. The V gene is TRBV15, the J gene TRBJ2-5; 8 nucleotides line up with TRBD2. V gave up 4 bases and J gave up 2 bases; unmatched junction bases: 6. The length of the CDR3 is 15 residues. Germline V lookup: CDR1 LNHNV, CDR2 YYDKDF (reference sequence).

This clonotype has more than one count but fewer than ten. This chain uses TRBV12-3 or TRBV12-4 with TRBJ1-1; 10 bases are shared with TRBD1. The CDR3 runs 13 residues. Germline trimming cut 4 bases from V and 6 bases from J; bases unmatched to any gene: 2. The CDR3 here is CASSSGTGAEAFF. The CDR3 DNA reads TGTGCCAGCAGTTCGGGGACAGGGGCTGAAGCTTTCTTT.

This clonotype was observed at least ten times. The V and J genes are TRBV27 and TRBJ2-7; unclear D gene. Trimming stripped 0 bases from V and 6 bases from J, with 9 bases between. Germline CDR1 and CDR2: MNHEY and SMNVEV (reference sequence). This CDR3 is 13 amino acids long. This chain's CDR3 is CASSLSLTGEQYF. CDR3 sequence (DNA): TGTGCCAGCAGTTTATCCCTTACGGGCGAGCAGTACTTC.

This CDR3 reads CASSLAGNPDGTQYF. CDR3 nucleotide sequence: TGCGCCAGCAGCTTGGCGGGGAATCCCGACGGGACCCAGTACTTC. This rearrangement joins TRBV5-1 to TRBJ2-5; tentative D call: TRBD2 (5 bases). Trimming took 0 bases from V and 7 from J, leaving 16 bases between them. Germline-derived CDR1 and CDR2 are SGHRS and YFSETQ. This CDR3 has 15 amino acids.

CDR3 nucleotide sequence: TGTGCCACCAGTGATTTCGGCCCGACGGGGAGAGAGACCCAGTACTTC. Protein sequence: CATSDFGPTGRETQYF. The chain links TRBV24-1 to TRBJ2-5, with D maybe TRBD2 (5 bases). With 1 base removed from V and 4 bases from J, the gap between germline ends came to 15 bases. CDR1 KGHDR and CDR2 SFDVKD come from the germline V gene. CDR3 length: 16 residues.

This clonotype has just a few counts. The gene calls are TRBV30 and TRBJ2-6, with no clear D. CDR3 length: 13 amino acids. Trimming removed 2 bases from V and 0 bases from J, with 2 bases in between. Germline assignment: CDR1 GTSNPN and CDR2 SVGIG (reference sequence). CDR3 in DNA: TGTGCCTGGAGTTACTCTGGGGCCAACGTCCTGACTTTC. Protein: CAWSYSGANVLTF.

This rearrangement joins TRBV11-2 to TRBJ1-1; tentatively, D is TRBD1 (6 bases). Trimming pared 3 bases from V and 4 bases from J, leaving 27 bases between. The germline CDR1 and CDR2 sequences are SGHAT and FQNNGV. The CDR3 spans 19 residues. CDR3 loop: CASSFHKRDTPAGTTEAFF. For the CDR3, the DNA is TGTGCCAGCAGCTTCCACAAAAGGGACACCCCCGCGGGTACCACTGAAGCTTTCTTT.

This clonotype has ten or more counts. The chain is built from TRBV12-3 or TRBV12-4 and TRBJ1-2; 8 nucleotides line up with TRBD1. The length of the CDR3 is 13 residues. V trimming: 6 bases; J trimming: 8 bases; junction bases outside the gene matches: 8. The CDR3 DNA is TGTGCCAGCAGGTTGACAGGGGCGGAGGGCTACACCTTC. Amino acids: CASRLTGAEGYTF.

The chain recombines TRBV20-1 with TRBJ2-5, with 13 bases fitting TRBD2. The J segment lost 5 bases and the V segment lost 6 bases, leaving 6 bases of the junction unmatched. Germline CDR1 reads DFQATT; CDR2 reads SNEGSKA (reference sequence). The CDR3 contains 14 residues. CDR3 sequence: CSATTSGRMETQYF. The DNA of the CDR3 is TGCAGTGCCACGACTAGCGGGAGGATGGAGACCCAGTACTTC.

This clonotype was counted between two and nine times. The V and J genes are TRBV12-3 or TRBV12-4 and TRBJ2-3; perhaps TRBD2 as D (5 bases). This CDR3 spans 13 amino acids. V gave up 7 bases and J gave up 4 bases, with 12 bases separating them. CDR3 DNA sequence: TGTGCCAGCATCAACGGGGTTGCAGATACGCAGTATTTT. It encodes CASINGVADTQYF.

The rearrangement links TRBV20-1 to TRBJ2-4, with TRBD2 matching over 8 bases. Germline values: CDR1 DFQATT, CDR2 SNEGSKA (reference sequence). The CDR3 spans 14 residues. The trim removed 0 bases at V and 7 bases at J, leaving 5 bases unmatched. The CDR3 reads CSARDFRGGNIQYF. The CDR3 nucleotides are TGCAGTGCTAGAGATTTCCGCGGGGGGAACATTCAGTACTTC.

This clonotype was seen a handful of times. The CDR3 DNA follows: TGTGCCATCAGTGAGCCACCGGGAAGTAGGGATGAGCAGTTCTTC. Amino acid sequence: CAISEPPGSRDEQFF. The V gene is TRBV10-3, the J gene TRBJ2-1; tentatively, D is TRBD2 (5 bases). The CDR3 length is 15 residues. The germline V gene has CDR1 ENHRY and CDR2 SYGVKD. V lost 2 bases and J 8 bases, leaving 16 bases between the germline ends.

This clonotype has a handful of counts. One end of the junction varies from germline; a read error may be responsible. The chain is built from TRBV7-9 and TRBJ2-3; D is unresolved. The CDR3 runs to 12 residues. Per the germline V gene, CDR1 is SEHNR and CDR2 is FQNEAQ (reference sequence). In nucleotides, the CDR3 is TGTGCCAGCAGCTTATTCACAGATACGCGGTATTTT. Amino acids: CASSLFTDTRYF.